Presented here are 12 T cell receptor beta chains from one specimen sequenced in a study of post-analysis software for immune sequencing data. Findings and caveats of the study: The study found TRBV5-6, TRBV5-1 and TRBV20-1 among several TRBV segments more frequent in patients than controls.

Carried by the TCR beta cDNA libraries were unique molecular identifiers. TCRdb recomputed calls from the PCR reads with MiXCR, one row per CDR3 protein. The table shows about 760,000 distinct CDR3 sequences, with 25% to 30% occurring only once. Their target antigens are unknown. The source material was blood. The source of these receptors is a girl aged 5-17 years with multiple sclerosis.

This clonotype was seen only a few times. The V and J genes are TRBV5-6 and TRBJ2-1; TRBD2 agrees at 8 bases. CDR3 length equals 21 residues. J gave up 0 bases and V 4 bases, and 21 bases lay outside the gene matches. Germline CDR1 and CDR2: SGHDT and YYEEEE. The CDR3 coding sequence is TGTGCCAGCAGCCCTATCCGGCGGTTAGCGGGACTTCGTAGCTCCTACAATGAGCAGTTCTTC. This gives the protein CASSPIRRLAGLRSSYNEQFF.

V and J are TRBV4-2 and TRBJ1-1; D not resolved. Trimming took 4 bases from V and 3 from J, leaving 12 bases between them. The germline CDR1 and CDR2 sequences are LGHNA and YNFKEQ. The CDR3 runs 14 residues. The DNA for the CDR3 is TGTGCCAGCAGCCCCAGTTCTGGTTACACTGAAGCTTTCTTT. This encodes CASSPSSGYTEAFF.

V is TRBV6-1 and J is TRBJ2-1; 8 bases line up with TRBD1. The CDR3 sequence is 16 residues long. The V segment lost 2 bases and the J segment 4 bases; nucleotides outside the gene matches: 7. Germline V lookup: CDR1 MNHNS, CDR2 SASEGT. The CDR3 nucleotides are TGTGCCAGCAGTGAACCAGGGGGCCGGGGTTACAATGAGCAGTTCTTC. Translation gives CASSEPGGRGYNEQFF.

This rearrangement joins TRBV20-1 to TRBJ1-5; possibly TRBD1 for D (5 bases). V was clipped by 0 bases and J by 2 bases, with 11 bases between them. CDR1 DFQATT and CDR2 SNEGSKA come from the germline V gene (reference sequence). The CDR3 is 15 amino acids. The CDR3 DNA is TGCAGTGCTAGAGATCCAATAGGGGGCAATCAGCCCCAGCATTTT. It yields the protein CSARDPIGGNQPQHF.

V is TRBV20-1 and J is TRBJ2-1; possibly TRBD1 for D (5 bases). CDR3 length: 13 amino acids. The ends were cut back, 5 bases at V and 7 bases at J, with 15 bases in the middle. Germline CDR1 reads DFQATT; CDR2 reads SNEGSKA (reference sequence). The CDR3 bases are TGCAGTGCTCTCACAGGATGGTTGAATGAGCAGTTCTTC. As protein: CSALTGWLNEQFF.

The genes are TRBV7-2 and TRBJ1-2; D unresolved. V was pared by 5 bases and J by 13 bases, with 20 bases between. CDR1 is SGHTA and CDR2 is FQGNSA in the germline V gene. The CDR3 runs to 13 residues. CDR3 coding DNA: TGTGCCAGCAGCCCCGCGGGCTACTATGGCCGCACCTTC. Residues: CASSPAGYYGRTF.

V is TRBV28 and J is TRBJ2-5; a possible D gene is TRBD2 (6 bases). There are 13 residues in the CDR3. The V end was cut by 5 bases, the J end by 1 base, with 8 bases between. Per the germline V gene, CDR1 is MDHEN and CDR2 is SYDVKM. The CDR3 protein is CASSGGFQETQYF. CDR3 nucleotides: TGTGCCAGCAGTGGGGGGTTCCAAGAGACCCAGTACTTC. Combining the CDR3 with reference TRBV28 and TRBJ2-5 gives the whole variable domain DVKVTQSSRYLVKRTGEKVFLECVQDMDHENMFWYRQDPGLGLRLIYFSYDVKMKEKGDIPEGYSVSREKKERFSLILESASTNQTSMYLCASSGGFQETQYFGPGTRLLVL.

The chain is built from TRBV7-9 and TRBJ2-7; the D is unclear. The CDR3 consists of 13 residues. V was clipped by 4 bases and J by 2 bases, with 9 bases between them. Germline V gene lookup returns CDR1 SEHNR and CDR2 FQNEAQ (reference sequence). The CDR3 loop is CASSWEGPYEQYF. DNA for the CDR3: TGTGCCAGCAGCTGGGAAGGTCCCTACGAGCAGTACTTC.

The chain is built from TRBV5-5 and TRBJ2-5; tentatively, D is TRBD2 (6 bases). This CDR3 region has 16 residues. V lost 0 bases, J lost 5 bases, and 17 bases lay in between. Germline-derived CDR1 and CDR2 are SGHKS and YYEKEE (reference sequence). DNA for the CDR3: TGTGCCAGCAGCTTGGAACCCCGGGTGGAGGGTGAGACCCAGTACTTC. It specifies CASSLEPRVEGETQYF. Drawing the rest from reference TRBV5-5 and TRBJ2-5, the complete variable domain is DAGVTQSPTHLIKTRGQQVTLRCSPISGHKSVSWYQQVLGQGPQFIFQYYEKEERGRGNFPDRFSARQFPNYSSELNVNALLLGDSALYLCASSLEPRVEGETQYFGPGTRLLVL.

This clonotype appeared a few times. This rearrangement joins TRBV12-3 or TRBV12-4 to TRBJ1-1; a weak D match, TRBD1 (6 bases). The CDR3 totals 13 residues. V dropped 6 bases and J dropped 4 bases, with 12 bases sitting between them. The CDR3 sequence: CASSATGATEAFF. The DNA for the CDR3 is TGTGCCAGCAGCGCGACAGGCGCCACTGAAGCTTTCTTT.

This clonotype was detected only a few times. This rearrangement joins TRBV6-2 or TRBV6-3 to TRBJ1-2; 10 bases match TRBD1. The CDR3 consists of 13 residues. Germline V lookup: CDR1 MNHEY, CDR2 SVGEGT. With 7 bases clipped from V and 6 bases from J, the junction kept 5 bases outside the gene matches. The chain's CDR3 is CASNMGQGHGYTF. The CDR3 DNA reads as TGTGCCAGCAATATGGGACAGGGGCATGGCTACACCTTC.

This clonotype was counted at least ten times. This chain links TRBV7-2 with TRBJ1-2, with D perhaps matching TRBD1 (6 bases). V dropped 1 base and J dropped 3 bases, with 9 bases sitting between them. Germline CDR1 reads SGHTA; CDR2 reads FQGNSA. The CDR3 spans 14 residues. CDR3 loop: CASSLDRAYYGYTF. CDR3 bases: TGTGCCAGCAGCTTAGACAGGGCCTACTATGGCTACACCTTC.